The T cell receptor (beta chain) described here comes from a study of CD8+ T cells in alopecia areata. Study background: Patients received oral tofacitinib, 5 to 10 mg twice daily, for moderate-to-severe alopecia areata.

RNA extraction and reverse transcription yielded cDNA as sequencing template. The data were produced by immunoSEQ multiplex PCR, yet TCRdb's version contains in-frame clones alone and is incomplete. This sample yields some 130,000 clones, of which approximately 49% are seen a single time; approximately 18% belongs to the top ten. Notes on the study in general: Sequence data from scalp samples additionally include resident alphabeta T cells of normal skin. The study found TCR sharing across patients less clear than in mice, possibly for HLA reasons. More clonal than normal scalp was lesional scalp, particularly alopecia totalis/universalis.

In its sample, this clone was seen a few times. The target antigen is unknown. In germline, CDR1 is SGHDT, CDR2 YYEEEE. The CDR3 spans 14 residues. V was pared by 3 bases and J by 2 bases, with 2 bases of the junction left unmatched. The sample consisted of CD8+ T cells sorted from blood, taken at week 0. The V and J genes are TRBV5-6 and TRBJ2-7, with 10 bases identical to TRBD1. This clonotype originated in a human donor with alopecia areata. The DNA of the CDR3 is TGTGCCAGCAGCTGGGACAGGGGAGCCTACGAGCAGTACTTC. This translates into CASSWDRGAYEQYF.